This TCR beta chain is drawn from a study of T cell responses to AZD1222 COVID-19 vaccine (dated by TCRdb to the early 2020s). In the study overall: Because spike-specific TCR depth and breadth did not differ between the two schedules, AZD1222 recipients who got a second dose at roughly 4 weeks were pooled with those who got a second dose at roughly 12 weeks. Enrollment into the trials was organized by age into subgroups of 18-55, 56-69 and 70-plus years, and those subgroups contained roughly 150, 30 and 60 TCR-sequenced participants, respectively. A total of 230 to 250 trial participants underwent TCR sequencing, of whom around 200 received two doses of AZD1222 and 26 received two doses of the MenACWY control vaccine.

Results the study describes overall, beyond this receptor: The vaccine-associated CD4 TCRs covered the entire spike protein, and the dominant responses fell in regions 160-218 and 743-854. Participants were mostly white British and included more females than males, and it was suggested by the authors that clonal diversity may have been underestimated. In the small 56-69-year group, the increase in depth fell short of significance, most likely because of low power. After two AZD1222 doses, both the breadth and the depth of spike-specific TCRs were significantly higher than at day 0 and than in MenACWY recipients. Reportedly, close to half of the unique spike-specific TCRs recognized epitopes lying outside the regions that are mutated in the B.1.351 and B.1.1.7 variants. Only six AZD1222 recipients were SARS-CoV-2 seropositive at baseline, limiting conclusions about previously exposed vaccinees. Because no day 14 peak-response samples were available, repertoires were characterized only after the peak T cell response.

The CDR3 regions of human TCRbeta chains were subjected to immunosequencing. Processing in the source paper ran as follows. Repertoire TCRs were checked for matches against a reference library of SARS-CoV-2-specific TCRs that had been generated using the MIRA antigen-specificity platform. Breadth was defined as the fraction of unique TCRs that were SARS-CoV-2-associated, and depth was defined as the fraction of total T cells that were SARS-CoV-2-associated. Using the MIRA data, every spike-specific TCR was mapped to the spike region that the TCR reacted to and assigned to either a CD4 or a CD8 class. Log10-transformed breadth and depth values were compared by one-way ANOVA with Sidak's multiple comparisons tests. The source is immuneACCESS, and TCRdb retained only in-frame sequences with V and J called. Part of the clones is not carried over; for the studies checked, unresolved V genes explain less than half of this, and the remainder is unexplained. The V and J calls and clone size come from that table; D and trimming were worked out from the DNA. Counted in this sample were approximately 120,000 clones; 90% of them appeared once. Clones ranked in the top ten supply around 7.2% of the sample.

Concerning this clone: The specificity of this receptor is unknown. Nothing much larger sits one base from this clone, and base qualities are not available.

The intended sense of this specimen's time point label: baseline before first vaccination. Vaccinee samples came from UK trials COV001 and COV002, including a single-blind randomized controlled phase 2/3 trial of AZD1222 (ChAdOx1 nCoV-19) in healthy adults. For TCRbeta chain sequencing, PBMC samples were collected from trial participants at day 0 and at day 28 after the second dose. V was cut back by 0 bases and J by 2 bases, leaving a gap of 9 bases between them. The CDR3 holds 14 amino acids from the cysteine to the phenylalanine. Of the read, only the CDR3 DNA is kept; its 42 bases are in frame from base 1. Taken from the germline V gene, the CDR1 and CDR2 loops are SGDLS and YYNGEE.

The clonotype originates from an adult in good health. The chain couples TRBV9 to TRBJ2-7; the D gene lacks a confident call. The specimen was peripheral blood, collected on day 0 of AZD1222 vaccination. CDR3 reads: CASSVGNLAYEQYF. In nucleotides, the sequence is TGTGCCAGCAGCGTAGGCAACCTAGCCTACGAGCAGTACTTC. With all but the CDR3 taken from the reference TRBV9 and TRBJ2-7 genes, the full variable domain is: DSGVTQTPKHLITATGQRVTLRCSPRSGDLSVYWYQQSLDQGLQFLIQYYNGEERAKGNILERFSAQQFPDLHSELNLSSLELGDSALYFCASSVGNLAYEQYFGPGTRLTVT.